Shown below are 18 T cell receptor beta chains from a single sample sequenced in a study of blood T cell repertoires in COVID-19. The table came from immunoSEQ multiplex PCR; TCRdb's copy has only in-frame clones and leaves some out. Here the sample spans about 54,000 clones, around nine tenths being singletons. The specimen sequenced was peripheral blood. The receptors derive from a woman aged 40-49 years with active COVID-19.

The CDR3 nucleotides read TGCAGTGCTAGTCCGGGACTAGAACCCTACGAGCAGTACTTC. Translating it yields CSASPGLEPYEQYF. The rearrangement uses TRBV20-1 and TRBJ2-7; 8 positions match TRBD2. Trimming cost V 3 bases and J 2 bases; bases outside gene matches: 6. The CDR3 sequence is 14 residues long. Germline V gene data show CDR1 as DFQATT and CDR2 as SNEGSKA (reference sequence).

The CDR3 DNA reads as TGCAGCGTCGAGAGTGGGACAGGGCAAGAGACCCAGTACTTC. It yields the protein CSVESGTGQETQYF. V gene TRBV29-1 combines with J gene TRBJ2-5; the match to TRBD1 covers 9 bases. The CDR3 contains 14 residues. The germline V gene encodes CDR1 SQVTM and CDR2 ANQGSEA. V shed 6 bases, J shed 2 bases, and the junction held 7 bases outside the gene matches. The full variable domain, rest sourced from reference TRBV29-1 and TRBJ2-5, is SAVISQKPSRDICQRGTSLTIQCQVDSQVTMMFWYRQQPGQSLTLIATANQGSEATYESGFVIDKFPISRPNLTFSTLTVSNMSPEDSSIYLCSVESGTGQETQYFGPGTRLLVL.

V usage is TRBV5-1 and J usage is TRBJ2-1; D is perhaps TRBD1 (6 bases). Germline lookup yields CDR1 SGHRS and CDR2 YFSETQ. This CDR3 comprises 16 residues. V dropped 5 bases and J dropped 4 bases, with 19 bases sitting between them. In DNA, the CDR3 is TGCGCCAGCAGTTCCCAGGGGCCCTTCCCTTACAATGAGCAGTTCTTC. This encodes CASSSQGPFPYNEQFF.

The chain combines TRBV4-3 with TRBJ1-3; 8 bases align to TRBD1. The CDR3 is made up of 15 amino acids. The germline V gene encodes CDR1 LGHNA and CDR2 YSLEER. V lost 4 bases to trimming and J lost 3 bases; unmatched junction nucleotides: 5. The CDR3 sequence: CASSPGTGGGNTIYF. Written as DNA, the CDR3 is TGCGCCAGCAGCCCTGGGACAGGAGGTGGAAACACCATATATTTT.

CDR3 amino acids: CASSLIRASGANVLTF. CDR3 DNA: TGTGCCAGCAGCTTAATTCGCGCATCTGGGGCCAACGTCCTGACTTTC. J is TRBJ2-6 and V is TRBV7-3; no reliable D call. Trimming left V 1 base short and J 1 base short, with 8 bases between. This CDR3 has 16 residues. Germline CDR1 reads SGHTA; CDR2 reads FQGTGA.

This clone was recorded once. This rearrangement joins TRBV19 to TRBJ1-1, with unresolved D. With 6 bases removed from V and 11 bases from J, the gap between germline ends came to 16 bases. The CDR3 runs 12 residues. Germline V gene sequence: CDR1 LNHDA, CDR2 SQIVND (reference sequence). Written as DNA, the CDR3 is TGTGCCAGTAGGACCTCAGGTGTCTTGGCTTTCTTT. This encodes CASRTSGVLAFF.

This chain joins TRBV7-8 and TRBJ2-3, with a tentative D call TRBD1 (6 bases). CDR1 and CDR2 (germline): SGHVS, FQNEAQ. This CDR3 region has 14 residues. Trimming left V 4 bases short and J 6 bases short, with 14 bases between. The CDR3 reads CASSWGQAPDTQYF. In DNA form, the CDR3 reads TGTGCCAGCAGCTGGGGGCAGGCCCCGGATACGCAGTATTTT. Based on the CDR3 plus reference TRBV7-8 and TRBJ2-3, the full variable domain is GAGVSQSPRYKVAKRGQDVALRCDPISGHVSLFWYQQALGQGPEFLTYFQNEAQLDKSGLPSDRFFAERPEGSVSTLKIQRTQQEDSAVYLCASSWGQAPDTQYFGPGTRLTVL.

The CDR3 sequence: CASSLTGDYNQETQYF. The CDR3 bases are TGTGCCAGCAGCCTCACGGGGGATTACAATCAAGAGACCCAGTACTTC. V and J are TRBV9 and TRBJ2-5; D possibly corresponds to TRBD2 (6 bases). Trimming pared 4 bases from V and 2 bases from J, leaving 18 bases between. Germline CDR1 and CDR2: SGDLS and YYNGEE. The CDR3 consists of 16 residues.

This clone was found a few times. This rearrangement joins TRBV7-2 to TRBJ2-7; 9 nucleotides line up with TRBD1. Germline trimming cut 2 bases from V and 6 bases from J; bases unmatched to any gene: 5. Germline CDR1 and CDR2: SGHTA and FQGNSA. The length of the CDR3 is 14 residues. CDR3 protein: CASSLSQGAGEQYF. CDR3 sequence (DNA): TGTGCCAGCAGCTTATCACAGGGGGCTGGCGAGCAGTACTTC.

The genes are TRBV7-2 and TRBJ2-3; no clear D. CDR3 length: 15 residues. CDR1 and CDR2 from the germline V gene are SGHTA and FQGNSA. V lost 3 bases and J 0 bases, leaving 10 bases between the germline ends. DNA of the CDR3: TGTGCCAGCAGCTTCGAGAGCCTTAGCACAGATACGCAGTATTTT. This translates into CASSFESLSTDTQYF. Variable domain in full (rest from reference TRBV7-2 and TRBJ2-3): GAGVSQSPSNKVTEKGKDVELRCDPISGHTALYWYRQSLGQGLEFLIYFQGNSAPDKSGLPSDRFSAERTGGSVSTLTIQRTQQEDSAVYLCASSFESLSTDTQYFGPGTRLTVL.

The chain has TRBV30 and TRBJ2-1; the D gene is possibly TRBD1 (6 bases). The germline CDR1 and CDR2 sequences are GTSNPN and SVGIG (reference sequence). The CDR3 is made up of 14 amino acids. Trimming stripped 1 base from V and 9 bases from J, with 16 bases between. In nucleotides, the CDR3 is TGTGCCTGGAGTGGGGCTAGGGGGTCGGGTGAGCAGTTCTTC. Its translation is CAWSGARGSGEQFF.

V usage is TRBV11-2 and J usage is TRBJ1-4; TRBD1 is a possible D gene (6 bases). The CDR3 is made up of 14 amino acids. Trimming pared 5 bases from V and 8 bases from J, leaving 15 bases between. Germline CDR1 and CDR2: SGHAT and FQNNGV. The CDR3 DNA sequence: TGTGCCAGCAGCCCCCCAGGGGTGTCAGAAAAACTGTTTTTT. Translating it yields CASSPPGVSEKLFF. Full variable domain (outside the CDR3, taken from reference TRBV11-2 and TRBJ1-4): EAGVAQSPRYKIIEKRQSVAFWCNPISGHATLYWYQQILGQGPKLLIQFQNNGVVDDSQLPKDRFSAERLKGVDSTLKIQPAKLEDSAVYLCASSPPGVSEKLFFGSGTQLSVL.

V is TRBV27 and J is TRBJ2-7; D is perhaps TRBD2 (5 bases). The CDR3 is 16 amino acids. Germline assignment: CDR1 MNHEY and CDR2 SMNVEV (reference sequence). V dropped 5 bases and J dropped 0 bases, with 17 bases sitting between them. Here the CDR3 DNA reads TGTGCCAGCAGTGCCCGTAGCGCTGCGAGCTCCTACGAGCAGTACTTC. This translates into CASSARSAASSYEQYF.

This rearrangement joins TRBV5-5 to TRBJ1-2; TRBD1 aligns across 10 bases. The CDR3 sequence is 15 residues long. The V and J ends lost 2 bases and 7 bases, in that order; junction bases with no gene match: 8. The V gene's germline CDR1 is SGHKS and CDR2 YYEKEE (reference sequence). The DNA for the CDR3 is TGTGCCAGCAGCTTAACCGGGACAGGGGTTGGTGGCTACACCTTC. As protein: CASSLTGTGVGGYTF.

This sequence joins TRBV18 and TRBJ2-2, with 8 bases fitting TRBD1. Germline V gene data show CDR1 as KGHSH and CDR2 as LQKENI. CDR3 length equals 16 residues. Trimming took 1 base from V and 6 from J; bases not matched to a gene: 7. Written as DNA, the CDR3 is TGTGCCAGCTCACCACGTCAGGGGGCGCAGGCCGGGGAGCTGTTTTTT. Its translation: CASSPRQGAQAGELFF. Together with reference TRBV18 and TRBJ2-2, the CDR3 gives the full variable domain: NAGVMQNPRHLVRRRGQEARLRCSPMKGHSHVYWYRQLPEEGLKFMVYLQKENIIDESGMPKERFSAEFPKEGPSILRIQQVVRGDSAAYFCASSPRQGAQAGELFFGEGSRLTVL.

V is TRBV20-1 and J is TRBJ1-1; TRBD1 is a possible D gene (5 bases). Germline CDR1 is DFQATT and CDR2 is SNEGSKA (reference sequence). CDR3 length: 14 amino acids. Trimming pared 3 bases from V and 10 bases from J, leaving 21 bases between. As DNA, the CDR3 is TGCAGTGCTAGTCACGAAATCAGGGATTCGGGAGCTTTCTTT. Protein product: CSASHEIRDSGAFF.

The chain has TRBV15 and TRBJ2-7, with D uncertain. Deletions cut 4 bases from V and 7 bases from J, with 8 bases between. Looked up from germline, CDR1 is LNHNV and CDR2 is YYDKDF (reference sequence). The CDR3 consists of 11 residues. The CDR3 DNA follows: TGTGCCACCAGCACTGGTCGGGAGCAGTACTTC. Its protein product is CATSTGREQYF.

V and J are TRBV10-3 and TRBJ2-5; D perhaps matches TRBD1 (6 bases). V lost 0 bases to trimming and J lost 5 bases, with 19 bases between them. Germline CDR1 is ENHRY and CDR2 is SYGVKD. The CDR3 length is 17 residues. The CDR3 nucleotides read TGTGCCATCAGTGAGTCGGGGCAGGGGTCCTATTGGGAGACCCAGTACTTC. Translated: CAISESGQGSYWETQYF.